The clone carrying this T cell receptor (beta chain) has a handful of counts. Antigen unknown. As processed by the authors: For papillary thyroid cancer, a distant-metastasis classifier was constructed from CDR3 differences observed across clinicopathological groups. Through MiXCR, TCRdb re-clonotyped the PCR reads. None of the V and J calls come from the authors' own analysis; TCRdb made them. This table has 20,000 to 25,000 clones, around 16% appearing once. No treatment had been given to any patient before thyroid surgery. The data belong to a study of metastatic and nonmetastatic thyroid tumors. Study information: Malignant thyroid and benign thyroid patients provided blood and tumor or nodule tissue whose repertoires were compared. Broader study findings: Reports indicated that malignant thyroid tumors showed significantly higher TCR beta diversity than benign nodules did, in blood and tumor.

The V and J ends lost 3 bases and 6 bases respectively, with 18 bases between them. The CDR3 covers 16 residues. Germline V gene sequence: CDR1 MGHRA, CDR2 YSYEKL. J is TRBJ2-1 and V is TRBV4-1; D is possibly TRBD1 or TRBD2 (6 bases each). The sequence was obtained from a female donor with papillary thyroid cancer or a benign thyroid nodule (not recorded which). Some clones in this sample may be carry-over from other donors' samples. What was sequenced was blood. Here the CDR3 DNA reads TGCGCCAGCAGCCATCCTACCGGAGGGGGACGCAATGAGCAGTTCTTC. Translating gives CASSHPTGGGRNEQFF.